This T cell receptor (beta chain) was identified in a study of early T cells in non-severe SARS-CoV-2 infection. Study information: Sequencing input comprised bulk RNA from unsorted whole blood; chain pairing was not available.

Unique molecular identifiers were added to individual cDNA molecules. MiXCR, applied by TCRdb to the 5' RACE reads, yields one record per CDR3 protein. The profile shows 65,000 to 85,000 distinct CDR3 sequences, about 12% of them singletons. The CDR3 extends over 12 amino acids. V gave up 10 bases and J gave up 8 bases, with 15 bases separating them. From germline, CDR1 is MNHEY and CDR2 SVGEGT. As regards this clonotype: Antigen: not known.

Findings and caveats of the study: Matches to VDJdb favored anti-spike CD8 responses and missed private and CD4 specificities.

This receptor was taken from an adult who was a healthcare worker with PCR-confirmed SARS-CoV-2 infection or an uninfected control (not recorded which). The specimen sequenced was whole blood. The chain employs TRBV6-2 or TRBV6-3 and TRBJ2-1; D not certain. The chain's CDR3 is CATSDPADEQFF. CDR3 nucleotide sequence: TGTGCCACGTCGGACCCGGCGGATGAGCAGTTCTTC.